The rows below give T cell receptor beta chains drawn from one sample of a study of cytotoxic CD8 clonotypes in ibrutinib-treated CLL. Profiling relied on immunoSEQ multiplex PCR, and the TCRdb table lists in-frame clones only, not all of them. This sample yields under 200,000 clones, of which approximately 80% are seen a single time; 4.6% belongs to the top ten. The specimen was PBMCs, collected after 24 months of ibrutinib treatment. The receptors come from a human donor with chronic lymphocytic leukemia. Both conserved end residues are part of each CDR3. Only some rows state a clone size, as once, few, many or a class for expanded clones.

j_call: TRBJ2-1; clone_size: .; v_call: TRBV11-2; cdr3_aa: CASNNGRGASHEQFF
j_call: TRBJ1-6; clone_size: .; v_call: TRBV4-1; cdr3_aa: CASSQAPGRGNSPLHF
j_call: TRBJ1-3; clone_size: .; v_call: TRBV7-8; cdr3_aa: CASSLALFRGAGNTIYF
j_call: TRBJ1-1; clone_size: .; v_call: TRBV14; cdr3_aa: CASSEQRNTEAFF
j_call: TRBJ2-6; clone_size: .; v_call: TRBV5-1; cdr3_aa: CASSLAGVPSGANVLTF
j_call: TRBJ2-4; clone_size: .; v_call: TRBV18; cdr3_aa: CASSPGLEAKNIQYF
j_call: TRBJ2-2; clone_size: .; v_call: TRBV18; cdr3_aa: CASSPRTGGPPGELFF
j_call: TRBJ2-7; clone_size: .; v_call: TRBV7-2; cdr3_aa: CASSLLWGGGLYEQYF
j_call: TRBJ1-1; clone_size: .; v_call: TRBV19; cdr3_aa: CASKNPERTEAFF
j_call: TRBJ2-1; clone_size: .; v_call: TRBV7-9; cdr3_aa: CASSRTSAHNEQFF
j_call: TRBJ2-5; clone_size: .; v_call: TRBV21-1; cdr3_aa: CASSKKSGGAVETQYF
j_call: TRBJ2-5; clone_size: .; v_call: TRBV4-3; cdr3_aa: CASSQGPLRQGPETQYF
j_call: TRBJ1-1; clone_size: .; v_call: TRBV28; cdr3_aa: CASSKGGLGGTEAFF
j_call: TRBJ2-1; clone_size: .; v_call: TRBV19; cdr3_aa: CASSPSGRFPYNEQFF
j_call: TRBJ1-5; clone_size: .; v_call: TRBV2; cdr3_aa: CASSAVNQPQHF
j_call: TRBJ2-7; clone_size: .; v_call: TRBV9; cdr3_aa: CASSASTSGEQYF
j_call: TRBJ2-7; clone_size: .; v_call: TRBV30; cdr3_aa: CAWSAQGPDEQYF
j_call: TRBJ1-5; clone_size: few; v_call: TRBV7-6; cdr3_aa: CASSLRDGNQPQHF
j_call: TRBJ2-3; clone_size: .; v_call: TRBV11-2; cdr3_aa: CASSLPPGRTDTQYF
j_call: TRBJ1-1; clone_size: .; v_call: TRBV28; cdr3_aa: CASSSPFLRKGNTEAFF
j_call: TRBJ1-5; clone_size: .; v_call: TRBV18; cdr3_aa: CASSPDTHQPQHF
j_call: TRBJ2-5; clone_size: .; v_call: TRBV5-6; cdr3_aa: CASSLGLAETQYF
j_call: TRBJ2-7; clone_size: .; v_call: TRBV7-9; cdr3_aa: CASSLSSSGSIYEQYF
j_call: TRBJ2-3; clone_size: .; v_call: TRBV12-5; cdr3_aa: CASGIGTAVYDTQYF
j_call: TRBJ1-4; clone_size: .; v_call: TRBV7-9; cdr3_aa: CASSYRGVFPTNEKLFF
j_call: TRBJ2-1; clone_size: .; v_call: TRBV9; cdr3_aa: CASSVYSAGATYNEQFF
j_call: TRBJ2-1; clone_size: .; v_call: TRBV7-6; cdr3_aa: CASSLGGAHTNEQFF
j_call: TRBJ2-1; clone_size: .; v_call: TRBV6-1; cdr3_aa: CASSEGVGGLKNEQFF
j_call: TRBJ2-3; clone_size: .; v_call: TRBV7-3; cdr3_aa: CASSLKLGGYSTDTQYF
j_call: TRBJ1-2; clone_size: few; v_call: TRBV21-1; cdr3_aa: CASSKAHRAPSYGYTF
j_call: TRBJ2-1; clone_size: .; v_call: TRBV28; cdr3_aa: CASSLVFGTSGRASNYNEQFF
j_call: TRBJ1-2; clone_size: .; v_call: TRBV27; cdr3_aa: CASSPHPGPPSGYTF
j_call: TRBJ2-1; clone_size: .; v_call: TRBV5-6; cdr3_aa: CASSPSVLAATSSYNEQFF
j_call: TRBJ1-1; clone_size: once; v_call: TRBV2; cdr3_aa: CASSSSWGDTEAFF
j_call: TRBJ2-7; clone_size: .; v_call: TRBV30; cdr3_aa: CAGGAGVSSYEQYF
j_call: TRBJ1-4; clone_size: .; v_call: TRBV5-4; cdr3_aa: CASSQDLSVKEKLFF
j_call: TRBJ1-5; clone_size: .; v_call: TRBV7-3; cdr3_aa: CASSSGQGGYQPQHF
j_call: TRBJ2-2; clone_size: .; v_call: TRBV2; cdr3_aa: CASSMDVAGGITGELFF
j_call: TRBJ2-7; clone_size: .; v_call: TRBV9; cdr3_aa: CASSVGQAVTYEQYF
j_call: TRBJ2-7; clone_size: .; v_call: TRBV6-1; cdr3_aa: CASREDMTGLRQYF
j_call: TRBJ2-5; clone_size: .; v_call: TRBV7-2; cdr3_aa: CASSSGLAPQETQYF
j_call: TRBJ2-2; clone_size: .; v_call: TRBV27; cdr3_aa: CASRTAPGGELFF
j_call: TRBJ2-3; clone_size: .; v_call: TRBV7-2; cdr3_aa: CASSMGGVRDTQYF
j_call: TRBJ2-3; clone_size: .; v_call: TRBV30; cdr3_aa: CAWSVRDTQYF
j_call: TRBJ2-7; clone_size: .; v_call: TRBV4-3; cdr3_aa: CASSQESSGYTYEQYF
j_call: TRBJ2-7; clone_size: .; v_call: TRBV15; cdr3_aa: CATSRATSGGSYEQYF
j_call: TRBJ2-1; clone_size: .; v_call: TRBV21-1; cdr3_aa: CASSSGEVPDEQFF
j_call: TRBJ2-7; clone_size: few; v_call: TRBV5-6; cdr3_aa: CASSLADGGQYF
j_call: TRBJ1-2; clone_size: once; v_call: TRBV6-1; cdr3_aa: CASSRDAGGYTF
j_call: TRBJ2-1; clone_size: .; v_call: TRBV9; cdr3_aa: CASSAFFGEQFF
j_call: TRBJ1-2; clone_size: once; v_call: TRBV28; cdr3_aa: CASTGTGNFGYGYTF
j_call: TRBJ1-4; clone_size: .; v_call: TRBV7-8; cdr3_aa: CASSLGGTPGEKLFF
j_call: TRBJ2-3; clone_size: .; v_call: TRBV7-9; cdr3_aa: CASRTGDKKTDTQYF
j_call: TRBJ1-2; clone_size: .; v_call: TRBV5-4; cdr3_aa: CASSLGGQGGRGYTF
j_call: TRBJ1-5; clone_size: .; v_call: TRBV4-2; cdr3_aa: CASSQEPGNRSNQPQHF
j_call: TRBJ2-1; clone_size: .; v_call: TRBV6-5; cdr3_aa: CASIQTGTGGGEQFF
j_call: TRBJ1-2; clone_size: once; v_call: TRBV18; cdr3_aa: CASSPDRAGYTF